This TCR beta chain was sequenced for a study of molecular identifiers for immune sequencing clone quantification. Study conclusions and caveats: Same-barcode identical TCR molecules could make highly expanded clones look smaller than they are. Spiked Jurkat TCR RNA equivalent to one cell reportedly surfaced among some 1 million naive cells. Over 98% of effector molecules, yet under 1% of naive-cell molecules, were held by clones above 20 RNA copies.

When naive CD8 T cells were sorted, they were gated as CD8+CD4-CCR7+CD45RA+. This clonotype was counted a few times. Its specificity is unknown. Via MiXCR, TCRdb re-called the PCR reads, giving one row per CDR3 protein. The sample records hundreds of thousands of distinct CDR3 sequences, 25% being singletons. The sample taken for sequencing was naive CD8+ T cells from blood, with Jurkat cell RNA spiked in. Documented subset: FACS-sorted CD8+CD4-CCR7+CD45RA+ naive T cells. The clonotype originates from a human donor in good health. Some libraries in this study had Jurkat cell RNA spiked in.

This CDR3 reads CASSDGQGFHEQYF. DNA for the CDR3: TGTGCCAGCAGTGATGGTCAGGGTTTCCACGAGCAGTACTTC. The genes are TRBV25-1 and TRBJ2-7; TRBD1 might be the D (5 bases). This CDR3 region has 14 residues. CDR1 is MGHDK and CDR2 is SYGVNS in the germline V gene. Trimming removed 3 bases at V and 5 bases at J, with 14 bases between.